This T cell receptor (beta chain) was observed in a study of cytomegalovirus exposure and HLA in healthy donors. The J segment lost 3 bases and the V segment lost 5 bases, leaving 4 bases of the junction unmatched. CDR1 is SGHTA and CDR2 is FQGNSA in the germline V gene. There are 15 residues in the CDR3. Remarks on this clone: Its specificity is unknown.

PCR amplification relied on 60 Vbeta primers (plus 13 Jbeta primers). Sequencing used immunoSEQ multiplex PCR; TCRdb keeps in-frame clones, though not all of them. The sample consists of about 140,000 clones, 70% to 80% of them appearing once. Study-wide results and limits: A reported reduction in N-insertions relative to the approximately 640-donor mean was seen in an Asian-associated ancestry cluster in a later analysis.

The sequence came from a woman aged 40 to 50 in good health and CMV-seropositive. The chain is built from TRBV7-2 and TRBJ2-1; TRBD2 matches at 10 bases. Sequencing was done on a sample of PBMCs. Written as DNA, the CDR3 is TGTGCCAGCAGCCTTGGACTAGCGGACTACAATGAGCAGTTCTTC. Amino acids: CASSLGLADYNEQFF.